Following are 7 T cell receptor beta chains from one sample sequenced in a study of patients and donors after allogeneic stem cell transplantation. One entry per CDR3 protein, called by TCRdb with MiXCR from the RT-PCR reads. This table holds some 160,000 distinct CDR3 sequences, roughly 22% found once. Input material: blood, either unsorted or a sorted T cell fraction (not recorded which). The receptors were gathered from a human donor who was either an allogeneic HSCT recipient or a stem cell or donor lymphocyte infusion donor (not recorded which). It is not recorded whose cells these are; they may come from a transplant donor.

This clonotype was counted only a few times. The CDR3 bases are TGTGCCAGCAGCGGGGTGTCTAGCGGTAGCACAGATACGCAGTATTTT. Protein sequence: CASSGVSSGSTDTQYF. The chain combines TRBV5-5 with TRBJ2-3; 7 bases fit TRBD2. J gave up 0 bases and V 4 bases, and 8 bases lay outside the gene matches. This CDR3 contains 16 residues. Per the germline V gene, CDR1 is SGHKS and CDR2 is YYEKEE (reference sequence).

The rearrangement uses TRBV30 and TRBJ2-1; 12 nucleotides line up with TRBD2. The germline CDR1 and CDR2 sequences are GTSNPN and SVGIG (reference sequence). Trimming took 6 bases from V and 8 from J; bases not matched to a gene: 8. CDR3 length: 14 amino acids. The CDR3 sequence is CACYLAGGPDEQFF. The DNA for the CDR3 is TGTGCCTGTTACCTAGCGGGGGGGCCTGATGAGCAGTTCTTC.

This chain uses TRBV10-3 with TRBJ1-6; no clear D. V was trimmed by 4 bases and J by 0 bases, leaving 10 bases between them. The CDR3 extends over 16 amino acids. Germline CDR1 and CDR2: ENHRY and SYGVKD. The CDR3 bases are TGTGCCATCAGTGGGGTTCGGGGCTCCTATAATTCACCCCTCCACTTT. Its protein is CAISGVRGSYNSPLHF.

This chain joins TRBV20-1 and TRBJ1-5, with 7 bases identical to TRBD1. V lost 2 bases to trimming and J lost 5 bases; unmatched junction nucleotides: 6. The germline V gene encodes CDR1 DFQATT and CDR2 SNEGSKA (reference sequence). The CDR3 totals 14 residues. The CDR3 DNA sequence: TGCAGTGCTAGAAATGACAGGGTAGATCAGCCCCAGCATTTT. This encodes CSARNDRVDQPQHF.

Points on this clonotype: A much larger clone sits a single nucleotide away, making a read error possible. This sequence joins TRBV5-1 and TRBJ1-2; D unclear. CDR1 and CDR2 from the germline V gene are SGHRS and YFSETQ. The CDR3 loop spans 13 amino acids. CDR3 amino acids: CASTRDGNYGCTF. CDR3 nucleotides: TGCGCCAGCACCCGCGACGGCAACTATGGCTGCACCTTC.

The chain links TRBV27 to TRBJ1-1, with TRBD1 matching over 9 bases. Losses at the gene ends were 6 bases for V and 10 bases for J; bases not matched to a gene: 15. This CDR3 is built from 15 residues. CDR1 is MNHEY and CDR2 is SMNVEV in the germline V gene (reference sequence). The CDR3 spells CASSPRGQGPGGAFF. The CDR3 DNA reads TGTGCCAGCAGCCCACGGGGACAGGGCCCTGGGGGAGCTTTCTTT.

Only one count was recorded for this clonotype. This sequence joins TRBV14 and TRBJ2-1; possibly TRBD1 or TRBD2 for D (5 bases each). This CDR3 contains 14 residues. The germline V gene has CDR1 SGHDN and CDR2 FVKESK. The germline V and J ends were trimmed by 4 bases and 7 bases, with 14 bases remaining between them. The CDR3 nucleotides read TGTGCCAGCAGCCCGGTGGGGGTGACGAATGAGCAGTTCTTC. This codes for CASSPVGVTNEQFF.